The 15 T cell receptor beta chains below come from one sample, sequenced in a study of cytomegalovirus exposure and HLA in healthy donors. Primers: 60 Vbeta forward and 13 Jbeta reverse. Using immunoSEQ multiplex PCR, the repertoire was profiled, and TCRdb retains in-frame clones only, with some absent. The sample has some 140,000 clones; approximately 80% are singletons. Sequencing was performed on PBMCs. The origin of the receptors is a male donor in good health and CMV-seropositive.

The chain links TRBV13 to TRBJ2-7, with a tentative D call TRBD1 (6 bases). V was shortened by 1 base and J by 6 bases, with 16 bases between the two germline ends. CDR1 is PRHDT, CDR2 FYEKMQ, per germline (reference sequence). The CDR3 extends over 15 amino acids. Here the CDR3 reads CASSLEGGRSSEQYF. The CDR3 coding sequence is TGTGCCAGCAGCTTAGAAGGGGGACGATCATCCGAGCAGTACTTC.

The chain couples TRBV5-6 to TRBJ1-1, with D tentatively TRBD1 (6 bases). Trimming stripped 4 bases from V and 6 bases from J, with 10 bases between. Germline lookup yields CDR1 SGHDT and CDR2 YYEEEE. The CDR3 runs to 12 residues. CDR3 in amino acids: CASSPGTSEAFF. For the CDR3, the DNA is TGTGCCAGCAGCCCCGGGACATCTGAAGCTTTCTTT.

V usage is TRBV10-3 and J usage is TRBJ1-1, with D possibly TRBD1 on 5 matching bases. This CDR3 has 14 residues. Per the germline V gene, CDR1 is ENHRY and CDR2 is SYGVKD. Deletions cut 6 bases from V and 2 bases from J, with 13 bases between. The CDR3 sequence is CAISQHRTNTEAFF. The CDR3 DNA follows: TGTGCCATCAGCCAGCACAGGACAAACACTGAAGCTTTCTTT.

The chain has TRBV6-4 and TRBJ2-5; 7 bases line up with TRBD1. Germline CDR1 reads MRHNA; CDR2 reads SNTAGT. The CDR3 runs 18 residues. V shed 6 bases, J shed 2 bases, and the junction held 18 bases outside the gene matches. CDR3 DNA sequence: TGTGCCAGCAGGGGGACAGTCGAGAGAGCGGATGGTCAAGAGACCCAGTACTTC. It codes for CASRGTVERADGQETQYF.

The V gene is TRBV4-2, the J gene TRBJ2-1; 7 bases fit TRBD2. The V segment lost 1 base and the J segment 5 bases; nucleotides outside the gene matches: 5. Per germline, CDR1 LGHNA and CDR2 YNFKEQ. This CDR3 is built from 15 residues. Written as DNA, the CDR3 is TGTGCCAGCAGCCAAGTTCTAGCGGAACACAATGAGCAGTTCTTC. Its protein product is CASSQVLAEHNEQFF.

J is TRBJ2-4 and V is TRBV6-4, with 11 nucleotides matching TRBD2. This CDR3 comprises 15 residues. With 4 bases clipped from V and 14 bases from J, the junction kept 13 bases outside the gene matches. Germline CDR1 MRHNA, CDR2 SNTAGT. CDR3 sequence: CASSGLAGGRKFEYF. The CDR3 DNA sequence: TGTGCCAGCAGTGGGCTAGCGGGAGGTAGGAAATTCGAGTACTTC.

The rearrangement uses TRBV7-9 and TRBJ2-7; TRBD2 might be the D (6 bases). This CDR3 spans 16 amino acids. Germline V gene sequence: CDR1 SEHNR, CDR2 FQNEAQ (reference sequence). Trimming removed 5 bases from V and 2 bases from J, with 19 bases in between. The CDR3 DNA sequence: TGTGCCAGCAGCCTAGGAGGGATAGACGAACCCTACGAGCAGTACTTC. Translating gives CASSLGGIDEPYEQYF.

The chain has TRBV5-1 and TRBJ2-1; maybe TRBD2 (6 bases). Germline V CDR1 and CDR2: SGHRS, YFSETQ. The V gene lost 4 bases and the J gene lost 7 bases, with 15 bases spanning the gap. The CDR3 sequence is 14 residues long. CDR3 DNA sequence: TGCGCCAGCAGCAGAGGGACTGTCCAGAATGAGCAGTTCTTC. Protein product: CASSRGTVQNEQFF.

The rearrangement links TRBV18 to TRBJ2-7, with 12 bases aligning to TRBD1. The J segment lost 4 bases and the V segment lost 6 bases, leaving 7 bases of the junction unmatched. The CDR3 is 15 residues long. CDR1 and CDR2 (germline): KGHSH, LQKENI. Here the CDR3 DNA reads TGTGCCAGCTCCCCAGGGACAGGGGGCTCATACGAGCAGTACTTC. Translated, it gives CASSPGTGGSYEQYF. Full variable domain (outside the CDR3, taken from reference TRBV18 and TRBJ2-7): NAGVMQNPRHLVRRRGQEARLRCSPMKGHSHVYWYRQLPEEGLKFMVYLQKENIIDESGMPKERFSAEFPKEGPSILRIQQVVRGDSAAYFCASSPGTGGSYEQYFGPGTRLTVT.

The rearrangement joins TRBV5-1 to TRBJ2-5; 10 bases match TRBD1. The J call may be mistaken, given a closer DNA end match to TRBJ2-7. Germline CDR1 is SGHRS and CDR2 is YFSETQ. CDR3 length: 15 amino acids. CDR3 sequence reads: CASDDRGRLNYEQYF. CDR3 coding DNA: TGCGCCAGCGATGACAGGGGGCGTTTAAACTACGAGCAGTACTTC.

The chain has TRBV30 and TRBJ1-1, with D perhaps TRBD1 (5 bases). Trimming removed 1 base from V and 11 bases from J, with 14 bases in between. Per the germline V gene, CDR1 is GTSNPN and CDR2 is SVGIG (reference sequence). The CDR3 is 12 residues long. As DNA, the CDR3 is TGTGCCTGGAGTGGAGAGGGGAGGGGCGCTTTCTTT. Encoded protein: CAWSGEGRGAFF.

The chain is built from TRBV2 and TRBJ2-1; TRBD2 agrees at 15 bases. The CDR3 has 15 residues. V lost 6 bases and J lost 6; bases outside the gene matches: 3. Germline lookup yields CDR1 SNHLY and CDR2 FYNNEI. The CDR3 sequence is CASRGTSGGLNEQFF. DNA of the CDR3: TGTGCCAGCAGGGGGACTAGCGGGGGGCTCAATGAGCAGTTCTTC.

V and J are TRBV2 and TRBJ2-7; TRBD1 might be the D (6 bases). Germline CDR1 reads SNHLY; CDR2 reads FYNNEI. This CDR3 is built from 15 residues. With 1 base removed from V and 2 bases from J, the gap between germline ends came to 12 bases. The CDR3 DNA reads TGTGCCAGCAGTGAAGGAGGGCAGGGGACCTACGAGCAGTACTTC. This codes for CASSEGGQGTYEQYF.

V gene TRBV6-1 combines with J gene TRBJ1-1, with D perhaps matching TRBD1 (6 bases). CDR3 size: 15 residues. Looked up from germline, CDR1 is MNHNS and CDR2 is SASEGT. With 2 bases removed from V and 5 bases from J, the gap between germline ends came to 15 bases. CDR3: CASSEPGARETEAFF. The CDR3 coding sequence is TGTGCCAGCAGTGAACCAGGGGCGCGGGAGACTGAAGCTTTCTTT.

The V and J genes are TRBV6-1 and TRBJ1-1, with D perhaps matching TRBD1 (6 bases). V was shortened by 8 bases and J by 2 bases, with 12 bases between the two germline ends. There are 13 residues in the CDR3. Germline CDR1 reads MNHNS; CDR2 reads SASEGT. The CDR3 bases are TGTGCCAGCGGGGGCCAGGGAAACACTGAAGCTTTCTTT. It encodes CASGGQGNTEAFF.